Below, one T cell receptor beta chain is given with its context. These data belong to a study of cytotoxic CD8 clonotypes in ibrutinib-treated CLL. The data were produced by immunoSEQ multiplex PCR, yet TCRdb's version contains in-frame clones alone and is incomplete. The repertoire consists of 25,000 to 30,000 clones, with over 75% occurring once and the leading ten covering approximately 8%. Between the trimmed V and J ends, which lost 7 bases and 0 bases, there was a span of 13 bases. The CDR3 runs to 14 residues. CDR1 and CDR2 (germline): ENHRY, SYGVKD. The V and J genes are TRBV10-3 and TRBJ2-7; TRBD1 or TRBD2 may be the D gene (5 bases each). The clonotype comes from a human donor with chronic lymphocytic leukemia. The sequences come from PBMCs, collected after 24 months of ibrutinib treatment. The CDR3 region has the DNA TGTGCCATCACCGGGGACGAGAGCTCCTACGAGCAGTACTTC. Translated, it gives CAITGDESSYEQYF.